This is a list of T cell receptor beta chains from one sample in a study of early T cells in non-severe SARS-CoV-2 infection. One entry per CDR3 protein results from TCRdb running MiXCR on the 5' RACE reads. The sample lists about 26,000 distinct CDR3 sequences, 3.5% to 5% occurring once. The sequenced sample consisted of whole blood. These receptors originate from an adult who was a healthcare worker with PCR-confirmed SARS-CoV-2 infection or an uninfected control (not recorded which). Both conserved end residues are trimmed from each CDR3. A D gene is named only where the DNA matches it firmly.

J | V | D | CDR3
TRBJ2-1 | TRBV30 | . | AWSWGNEQF
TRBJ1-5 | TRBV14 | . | ASSSGLGQPQH
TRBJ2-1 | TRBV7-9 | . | ASTPSTKYNEQF
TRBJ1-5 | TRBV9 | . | ASSTTDSNQPQH
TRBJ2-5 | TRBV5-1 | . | ASSLGAGRQVGTQY
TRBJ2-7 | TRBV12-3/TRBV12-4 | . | ASSYREVSYEQY
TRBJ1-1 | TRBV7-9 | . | ASSLVDEAF
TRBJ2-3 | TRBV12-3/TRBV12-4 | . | ASSTFPDTQY
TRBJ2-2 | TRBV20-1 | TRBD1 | SASGTVYTGELF
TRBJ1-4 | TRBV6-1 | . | ASSEAGGNNEKLF
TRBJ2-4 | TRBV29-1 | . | SVEQKLAKNIQY
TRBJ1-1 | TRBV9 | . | ASSSPGGAPTEAF
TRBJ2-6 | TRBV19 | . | ASSPHLPLRANVLT
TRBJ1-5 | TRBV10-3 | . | AISEQGEHQPQH
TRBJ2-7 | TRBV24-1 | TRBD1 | ATSSTQGNHEQY
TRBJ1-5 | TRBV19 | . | ASSLGVQPQH
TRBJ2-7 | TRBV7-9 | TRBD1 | ASSTPGQGREQY
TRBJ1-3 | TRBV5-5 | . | ASSAGLRFVGNTIY
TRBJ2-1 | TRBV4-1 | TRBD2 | ASSQVPGLAGLSSYNEQF
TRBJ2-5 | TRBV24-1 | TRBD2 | ATSGTSGSETQY
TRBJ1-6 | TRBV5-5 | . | ASSLVSSSPLH
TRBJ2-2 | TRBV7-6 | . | ATGTGNTGELF
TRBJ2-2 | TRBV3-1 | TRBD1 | ASSQDAWSGQLITGELF
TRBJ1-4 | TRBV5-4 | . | ASSSGRVSGEKLF
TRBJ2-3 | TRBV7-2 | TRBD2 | ASSFRLADTDTQY